Detailed here is one T cell receptor (beta chain). The target antigen is unknown. The conserved closing phenylalanine or tryptophan is absent in this CDR3, likely reflecting a read error. This entry comes from a study of regulatory T cells in long-lasting Graves disease. Arm-PCR of CDR3 regions and iRepertoire HTBI primers were used to build TCR beta libraries. TCRdb re-called the multiplex PCR reads through MiXCR, storing one row per CDR3 protein. In the table there are fewer than 400,000 distinct CDR3 sequences, less than 25% of which are singletons. The CDR3 runs to 15 residues. Germline V lookup: CDR1 MNHEY, CDR2 SVGAGI. With 4 bases removed from V and 3 bases from J, the gap between germline ends came to 13 bases. Time point given: persistent/refractory GD, antithyroid drugs over 5 years with positive TRAb. There was RNA extracted from PBMCs, and the TCR library was made from it. Patients all came to the study from an endocrinology department in Xi'an, China.

General study results and limits: There was favoring of TRBV28, TRBJ1-2 and TRBJ2-5 in persistent disease. Examination was confined to peripheral blood, excluding thyroid tissue.

This chain uses TRBV6-5 with TRBJ1-5; D is ambiguous. This TCR was recovered from a female donor with Graves disease. The sequencing used peripheral blood mononuclear cells (PBMCs), collected when the disease was refractory, from a patient treated with antithyroid drugs. The CDR3 loop is CASSFVGVINQPQHL. DNA for the CDR3: TGTGCCAGCAGTTTCGTCGGCGTAATCAATCAGCCCCAGCATCTT.